This T cell receptor (beta chain) derives from a study of T-cell reconstitution after alpha-beta-depleted transplantation in children (dated by TCRdb to 2016 to 2018). General notes on the study: The study quantitatively tracked T-cell immune reconstitution after TCRalphabeta/CD19-depleted allogeneic hematopoietic cell transplantation in children using TCR repertoire profiling. The study at large found these results: In some patients, the high TCRbeta diversity seen at day 60 was put down to recipient T cells and intrathymic progenitors that had survived conditioning. Over the following months the frequencies of hyperexpanded clones went down, and after one year T-cell counts and TCRbeta diversity were mostly credited to newly produced T cells. The apparently early recovery of alphabetaT-cell counts about two months after transplant reportedly depended on only several hundred rapidly expanded clones that came from non-depleted graft cells.

Library prep was done by PCR. The sequencer was an Illumina HiSeq 2500. TCR libraries were prepared with molecular barcoding, using unique molecular identifiers to normalize TCRbeta repertoire quantification. The public sequencing data were trimmed at Q25 with fastp and processed into clonotypes with MiXCR by TCRdb, which kept only in-frame beta chains. Here each entry gathers all rows of one CDR3 protein and keeps the most common genes and DNA. The sample table lists hundreds of thousands of distinct CDR3 sequences, roughly 14% of them with a count of one. Roughly 0.84% of the sample lies in the top ten. As for this clonotype: The antigen it binds to is not known. Given a much more abundant clone one base away, this may be a read error.

Based on the germline V gene, the CDR1 and CDR2 sequences are MNHEY and SVGAGI. The CDR3 measures 16 amino acids from cysteine to phenylalanine. Here the CDR3 DNA is all that survives: 48 bases in frame from base 1. The sample's treatment or condition label, in plain terms: allogeneic hematopoietic cell transplantation with graft depleted of TCRalphabeta T cells and CD19 B cells. The transplant recipients were children given TCRalphabeta/CD19-depleted allogeneic hematopoietic cell grafts. The rearranged segments are TRBV6-5 and TRBJ2-5; the D segment is perhaps TRBD1 or TRBD2, each sharing 5 matched bases. The sequence was collected from a girl aged 2 to 10 with congenital amegakaryocytic thrombocytopenia, due to receive a stem cell transplant. The source material was PBMCs, sampled before TCRalphabeta/CD19-depleted stem cell transplant. The encoded CDR3 is CAGSYAAALEGQTQYF. The DNA is as follows: TGTGCCGGCAGTTACGCCGCTGCTCTTGAGGGACAGACCCAGTACTTC.